The clone carrying this T cell receptor beta chain was observed a handful of times. The antigen remains unidentified. This entry comes from a study of CD8 T cells in ankylosing spondylitis. The study's findings and limits: Characteristic of ankylosing spondylitis blood, it appeared, was a TCR beta motif comprising roughly 8 highly homologous variants.

TCRdb passed the 5' RACE reads through MiXCR, listing each CDR3 protein once. In the table there are 90,000 to 120,000 distinct CDR3 sequences, 24% of which are singletons. Specimen: synovial fluid, either unsorted or a sorted T cell fraction (not recorded which). This TCR was sampled from a male donor with ankylosing spondylitis.

The CDR3 protein is CATSDLGAREGNEQFF. The CDR3 nucleotides are TGTGCCACCAGTGATTTGGGAGCGAGAGAGGGGAATGAGCAGTTCTTC. V gene TRBV24-1 combines with J gene TRBJ2-1; perhaps D is TRBD1 or TRBD2 (5 bases each). V was shortened by 0 bases and J by 7 bases, with 15 bases between the two germline ends. The CDR3 is 16 amino acids. Germline V gene sequence: CDR1 KGHDR, CDR2 SFDVKD.